Below, 14 T cell receptor beta chains from the same sample are listed, as sequenced in a study of blood T cell repertoires in COVID-19. Libraries were prepared by immunoSEQ multiplex PCR; TCRdb keeps only in-frame clonotypes and omits some of them. Among 200,000 to 250,000 clones listed, approximately 90% were seen once. Specimen: peripheral blood. The receptor set was obtained from a woman in her forties with acute or convalescent COVID-19.

The V and J genes are TRBV4-2 and TRBJ2-4, with 7 bases fitting TRBD2. The CDR3 has 15 amino acids. Germline V lookup: CDR1 LGHNA, CDR2 YNFKEQ. The V gene end was trimmed by 3 bases and the J gene end by 5 bases; junction bases not matched to a gene: 7. The DNA for the CDR3 is TGTGCCAGCAGCCAGGGAGATCGGGAGGAAAACATTCAGTACTTC. Residues: CASSQGDREENIQYF.

This chain uses TRBV10-3 with TRBJ2-7; D might be TRBD1 (5 bases). The CDR3 length is 14 residues. V lost 0 bases to trimming and J lost 4 bases, with 10 bases between them. Germline V lookup: CDR1 ENHRY, CDR2 SYGVKD. CDR3 nucleotide sequence: TGTGCCATCAGTGAGTCGTCAGGGAAGTACGAGCAGTACGTC. Translated, it gives CAISESSGKYEQYV.

This clone has just a few counts. The CDR3 DNA sequence: TGTGCCAGCAGCCAAGTTCAGGGTCAAGGGGAGACCCAGTACTTC. Translating gives CASSQVQGQGETQYF. This chain links TRBV3-1 (or the pseudogene TRBV3-2) with TRBJ2-5; D is possibly TRBD1 (5 bases). The length of the CDR3 is 15 residues. CDR1 and CDR2 (germline): LGHDT, YNNKEL (reference sequence). The V and J ends lost 1 base and 5 bases respectively, with 14 bases between them.

This clone was recorded a few times. The chain uses TRBV18 and TRBJ1-2; D not resolved. V was cut by 3 bases and J by 4 bases, with 15 bases left in between. This CDR3 has 15 residues. The germline V gene has CDR1 KGHSH and CDR2 LQKENI. CDR3: CASSPDPGGIYGYTF. CDR3 sequence (DNA): TGTGCCAGCTCACCGGATCCTGGAGGTATCTATGGCTACACCTTC.

V and J are TRBV7-9 and TRBJ2-1, with 7 bases identical to TRBD1. The V and J ends lost 1 base and 0 bases, in that order; junction bases with no gene match: 12. CDR1 is SEHNR and CDR2 is FQNEAQ in the germline V gene (reference sequence). CDR3 size: 19 residues. This chain's CDR3 is CASSLGVRGGPTSYNEQFF. The CDR3 nucleotides are TGTGCCAGCAGCTTAGGGGTTAGAGGGGGCCCAACCTCCTACAATGAGCAGTTCTTC.

The V and J genes are TRBV5-6 and TRBJ2-2; 10 bases are shared with TRBD2. Losses at the gene ends were 0 bases for V and 2 bases for J; bases not matched to a gene: 10. CDR1 and CDR2 (germline): SGHDT, YYEEEE. The CDR3 has 19 amino acids. CDR3 nucleotides: TGTGCCAGCAGCTTGGGGAGGCTAGCGGGGGACAGAAACACCGGGGAGCTGTTTTTT. Encoded protein: CASSLGRLAGDRNTGELFF.

This chain connects TRBV30 to TRBJ2-1; no firm D call. Germline V gives CDR1 GTSNPN, CDR2 SVGIG (reference sequence). Between the trimmed V and J ends, which lost 8 bases and 1 base, there was a span of 6 bases. This CDR3 region has 11 residues. DNA for the CDR3: TGTGCCCTTCGGTCCTACAATGAGCAGTTCTTC. The encoded protein is CALRSYNEQFF.

The rearrangement joins TRBV27 to TRBJ2-5; possible D gene TRBD2, 5 bases. V lost 10 bases to trimming and J lost 5 bases, with 20 bases between them. The CDR3 runs 14 residues. Germline V gene lookup returns CDR1 MNHEY and CDR2 SMNVEV (reference sequence). For the CDR3, the DNA is TGTGCCACCAAATTGGCCGGTTCGGGGGAGACCCAGTACTTC. Translated: CATKLAGSGETQYF.

The chain employs TRBV12-5 and TRBJ2-2, with D unclear. The CDR3 has 13 residues. Trimming cost V 1 base and J 7 bases, with 7 bases left between them. Germline V gene sequence: CDR1 LGHNT, CDR2 FRNRAP. The CDR3 loop reads CASGLGYGGELFF. CDR3 nucleotides: TGTGCTAGTGGTTTGGGGTACGGCGGGGAGCTGTTTTTT.

The chain uses TRBV7-2 and TRBJ1-3; D may be TRBD1 (5 bases). Germline V lookup: CDR1 SGHTA, CDR2 FQGNSA. This CDR3 region has 16 residues. Trimming removed 2 bases at V and 0 bases at J, with 11 bases between. CDR3 nucleotides: TGTGCCAGCAGCTTATCAGGGTCCCTCTCTGGAAACACCATATATTTT. Its protein product is CASSLSGSLSGNTIYF.

The chain recombines TRBV19 with TRBJ2-5; D unresolved. Germline CDR1 is LNHDA and CDR2 is SQIVND (reference sequence). Between the trimmed V and J ends, which lost 4 bases and 5 bases, there was a span of 11 bases. The CDR3 consists of 13 residues. CDR3 region: CASSTAFRETQYF. CDR3 coding DNA: TGTGCCAGTAGTACCGCTTTCCGGGAGACCCAGTACTTC.

The CDR3 loop is CASSIITGELFF. For the CDR3, the DNA is TGTGCCAGTAGTATCATCACCGGGGAGCTGTTTTTT. The chain is built from TRBV19 and TRBJ2-2, with D unresolved. The V and J ends lost 3 bases and 4 bases respectively, with 3 bases between them. CDR3 length: 12 residues. The germline V gene has CDR1 LNHDA and CDR2 SQIVND (reference sequence).

The genes are TRBV5-1 and TRBJ1-4; 7 nucleotides match TRBD1. Germline lookup yields CDR1 SGHRS and CDR2 YFSETQ. CDR3 length equals 14 residues. J lost 8 bases, V lost 5 bases, and 9 bases had no gene match. CDR3 protein: CASRGGTDGEKLFF. The CDR3 DNA sequence: TGCGCCAGCAGGGGCGGGACAGACGGGGAAAAACTGTTTTTT. Based on the CDR3 plus reference TRBV5-1 and TRBJ1-4, the full variable domain is KAGVTQTPRYLIKTRGQQVTLSCSPISGHRSVSWYQQTPGQGLQFLFEYFSETQRNKGNFPGRFSGRQFSNSRSEMNVSTLELGDSALYLCASRGGTDGEKLFFGSGTQLSVL.

On this clone itself: An end of the junction differs from the germline gene, which may be a read error. The J gene is TRBJ1-1, the V gene TRBV27; TRBD1 matches 8 bases. Germline V gene sequence: CDR1 MNHEY, CDR2 SMNVEV (reference sequence). The CDR3 contains 13 residues. The CDR3 sequence is CASTSPRDRQVIF. The CDR3 DNA follows: TGTGCCAGCACCAGCCCTCGGGACAGGCAGGTGATTTTT.